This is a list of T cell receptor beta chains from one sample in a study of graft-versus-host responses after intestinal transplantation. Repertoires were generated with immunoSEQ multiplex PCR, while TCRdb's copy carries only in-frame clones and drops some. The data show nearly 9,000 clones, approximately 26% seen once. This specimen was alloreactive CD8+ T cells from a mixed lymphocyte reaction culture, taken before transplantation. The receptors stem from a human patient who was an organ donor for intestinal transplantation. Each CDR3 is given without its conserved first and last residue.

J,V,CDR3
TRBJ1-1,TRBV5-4,ASSLGRGTEAF
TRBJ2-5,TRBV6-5,ASSYGTTEAQY
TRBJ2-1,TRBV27,ASSWDYNEQF
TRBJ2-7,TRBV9,ASSLYGTSLSYEQY
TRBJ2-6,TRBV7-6,ASSLSLSGANVLT
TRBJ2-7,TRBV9,ASSVAHGSYEQY
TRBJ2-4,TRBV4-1,ASSSTGGGGNIQY
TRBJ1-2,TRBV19,ASSILDSLYGYT
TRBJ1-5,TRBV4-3,ASSQDRTVNQPQH
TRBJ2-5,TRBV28,ASSSGLLGVEQETRY
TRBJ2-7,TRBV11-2,ASSLGDSHYEQY
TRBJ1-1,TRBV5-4,ASSQDAGNTEAF
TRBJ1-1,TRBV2,ASSEAEDRGYTEAF
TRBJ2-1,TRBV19,ASSIGLYNEQF
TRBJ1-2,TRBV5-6,ASSLFPFNYGYT
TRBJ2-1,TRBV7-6,ASSLSSGEYNEQF
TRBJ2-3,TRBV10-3,AISELGARGGTDTQY
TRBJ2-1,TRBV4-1,ASSQGTATNNEQF
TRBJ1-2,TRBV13,ASSLQGIGGYT
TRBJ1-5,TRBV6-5,ASSYSIHQPQH
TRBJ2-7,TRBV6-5,ASSEGREQY
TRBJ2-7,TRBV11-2,ASSFDTYEQY
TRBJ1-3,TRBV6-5,ASSVDGSSGNTIY
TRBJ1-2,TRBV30,AWSDGQNYGYT
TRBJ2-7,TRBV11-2,ASSFEGGTYEQY
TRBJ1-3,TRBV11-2,ASSSGDTYTIY
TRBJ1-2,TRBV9,ASSKEGYGYT
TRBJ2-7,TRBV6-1,ASSQRPWDRYEQY
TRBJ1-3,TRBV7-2,ASIPGNRGRVSSGNTIY
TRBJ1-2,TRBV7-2,ASSLFLDRDYGYT
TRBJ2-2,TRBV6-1,ASSSGPYTGELF